Sequencing of this T cell receptor (beta chain) was carried out in a study of post-analysis software for immune sequencing data. Regarding the study as a whole: Patients showed TRBV5-6, TRBV5-1 and TRBV20-1 among 4 or 5 TRBV segments more frequent than in controls. Significantly lower normalized Chao1 diversity was seen in multiple sclerosis patients than in controls.

Built from TCR beta cDNA, the libraries had unique molecular identifiers in them. Via MiXCR, TCRdb re-called the PCR reads, giving one row per CDR3 protein. There are a few hundred thousand distinct CDR3 sequences in the sample; nearly 45% occur only once, and roughly 12% lies in the top ten. With respect to this clonotype: Its antigen is not known.

This CDR3 is 14 amino acids long. J lost 4 bases, V lost 8 bases, and 5 bases had no gene match. Germline CDR1 MDHEN, CDR2 SYDVKM. The chain employs TRBV28 and TRBJ2-1; 10 positions agree with TRBD1. Sequencing used blood. This receptor was taken from a girl aged 5 to 17 with multiple sclerosis. This CDR3 reads CASDRDRGYNEQFF. The CDR3 DNA follows: TGTGCCAGCGACCGGGACAGGGGATACAATGAGCAGTTCTTC.